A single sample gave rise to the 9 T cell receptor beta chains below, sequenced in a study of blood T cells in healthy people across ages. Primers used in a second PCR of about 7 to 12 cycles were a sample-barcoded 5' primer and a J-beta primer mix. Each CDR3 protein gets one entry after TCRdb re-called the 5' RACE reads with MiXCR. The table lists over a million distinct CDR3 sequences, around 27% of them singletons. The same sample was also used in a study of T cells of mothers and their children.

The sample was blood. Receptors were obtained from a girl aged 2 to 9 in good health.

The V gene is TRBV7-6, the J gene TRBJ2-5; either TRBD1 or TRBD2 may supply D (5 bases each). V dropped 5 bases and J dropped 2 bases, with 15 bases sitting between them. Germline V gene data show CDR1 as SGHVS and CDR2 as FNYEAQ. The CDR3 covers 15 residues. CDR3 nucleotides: TGTGCCAGCAGCCCAGCTCGAGGGGCTCAAGAGACCCAGTACTTC. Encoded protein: CASSPARGAQETQYF.

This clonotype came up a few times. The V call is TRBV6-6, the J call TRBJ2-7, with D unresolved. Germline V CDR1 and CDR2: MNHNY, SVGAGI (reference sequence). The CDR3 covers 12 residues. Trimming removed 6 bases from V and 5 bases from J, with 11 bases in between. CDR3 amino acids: CASRGSRHEQYF. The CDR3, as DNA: TGTGCCAGCAGAGGTTCGCGGCACGAGCAGTACTTC.

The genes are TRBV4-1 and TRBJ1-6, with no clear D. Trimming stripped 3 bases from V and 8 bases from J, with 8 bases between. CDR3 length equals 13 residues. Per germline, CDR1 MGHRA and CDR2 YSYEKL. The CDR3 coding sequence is TGCGCCAGCAGCCATGGTGTGGATTCACCCCTCCACTTT. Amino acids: CASSHGVDSPLHF.

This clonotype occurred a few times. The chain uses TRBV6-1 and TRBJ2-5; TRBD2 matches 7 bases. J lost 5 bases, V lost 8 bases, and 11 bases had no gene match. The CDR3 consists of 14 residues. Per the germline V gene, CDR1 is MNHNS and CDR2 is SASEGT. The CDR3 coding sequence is TGTGCCAGCGGAGGTGGGACTAAGCGGGAGACCCAGTACTTC. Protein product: CASGGGTKRETQYF.

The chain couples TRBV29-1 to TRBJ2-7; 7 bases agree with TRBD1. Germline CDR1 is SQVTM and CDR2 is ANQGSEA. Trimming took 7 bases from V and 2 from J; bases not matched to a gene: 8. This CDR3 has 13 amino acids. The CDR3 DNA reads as TGCAGCGCCCGACCCGGGACAGCCTACGAGCAGTACTTC. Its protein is CSARPGTAYEQYF.

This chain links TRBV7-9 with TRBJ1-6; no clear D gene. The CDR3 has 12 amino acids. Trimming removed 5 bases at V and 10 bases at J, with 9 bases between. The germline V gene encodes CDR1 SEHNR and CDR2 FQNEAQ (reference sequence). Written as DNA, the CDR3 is TGTGCCAGCAGCATAGAAGGGTCACCCCTCCACTTT. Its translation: CASSIEGSPLHF.

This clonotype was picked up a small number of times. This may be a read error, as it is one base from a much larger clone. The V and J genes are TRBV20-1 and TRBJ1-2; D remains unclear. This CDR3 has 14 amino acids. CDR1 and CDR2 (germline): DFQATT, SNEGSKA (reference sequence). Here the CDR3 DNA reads TGCAGTGCTAGAGATTCAGCCTCTAACTATGGCTGCACCTTC. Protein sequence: CSARDSASNYGCTF.

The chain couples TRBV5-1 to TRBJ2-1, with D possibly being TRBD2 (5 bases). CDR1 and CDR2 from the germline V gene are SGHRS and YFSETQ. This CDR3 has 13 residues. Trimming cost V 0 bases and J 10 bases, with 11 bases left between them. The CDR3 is CASSLGERREQFF. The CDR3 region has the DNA TGCGCCAGCAGCTTGGGGGAGCGTAGGGAGCAGTTCTTC.

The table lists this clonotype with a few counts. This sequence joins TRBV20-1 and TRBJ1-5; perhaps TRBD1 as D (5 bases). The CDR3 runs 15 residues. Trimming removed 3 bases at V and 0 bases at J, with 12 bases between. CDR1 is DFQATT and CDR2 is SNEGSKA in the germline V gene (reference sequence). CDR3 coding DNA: TGCAGTGCTAGGGATGTTCAGGGTAGCAATCAGCCCCAGCATTTT. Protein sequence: CSARDVQGSNQPQHF.